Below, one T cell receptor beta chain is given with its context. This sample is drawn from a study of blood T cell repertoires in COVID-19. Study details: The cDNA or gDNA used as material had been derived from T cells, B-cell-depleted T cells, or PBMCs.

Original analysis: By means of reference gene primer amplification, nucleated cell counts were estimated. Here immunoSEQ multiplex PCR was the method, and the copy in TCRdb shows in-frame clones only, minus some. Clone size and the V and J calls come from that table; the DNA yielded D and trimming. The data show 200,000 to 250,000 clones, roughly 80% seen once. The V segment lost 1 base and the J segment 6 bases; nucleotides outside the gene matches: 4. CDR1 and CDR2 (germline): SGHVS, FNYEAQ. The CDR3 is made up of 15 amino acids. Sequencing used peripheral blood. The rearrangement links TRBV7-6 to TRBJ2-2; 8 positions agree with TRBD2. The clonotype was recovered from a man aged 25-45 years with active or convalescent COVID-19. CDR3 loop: CASSLDGSGAGELFF. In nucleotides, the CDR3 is TGTGCCAGCAGCTTAGATGGTAGCGGGGCCGGGGAGCTGTTTTTT.